The source of this T cell receptor (beta chain) is a study of OX40 agonist ivuxolimab in advanced cancers. Study details: Among those treated, three patients had partial responses, one with hepatocellular carcinoma and two with cutaneous melanoma. Study-wide findings and caveats: Antigen specificity was not determined for the expanded peripheral T cells. At doses 0.1 to 3.0 mg/kg, CD4+ and CD8+ clones expanded.

With regard to this clone: Its target is unknown.

CDR3 length equals 15 residues. Trimming cost V 2 bases and J 2 bases, with 11 bases left between them. Germline assignment: CDR1 SGHTA and CDR2 FQGTGA. Clones were sequenced by immunoSEQ multiplex PCR, and TCRdb holds only the in-frame ones, with some missing. The table records some 86,000 clones, around 92% of them present only once. This TCR derives from an adult with an advanced solid tumor such as melanoma, head and neck, liver or kidney cancer. Specimen: CD4+ or CD8+ T cells sorted from blood, collected in a trial of the OX40 agonist ivuxolimab. The V gene is TRBV7-3, the J gene TRBJ2-3, with D perhaps being TRBD1 or TRBD2 (5 bases each). The CDR3 DNA sequence: TGTGCCAGCAGCTTACAGGGTCGGGACACAGATACGCAGTATTTT. Translating gives CASSLQGRDTDTQYF.